The 9 T cell receptor beta chains below were found in one sample sequenced in a study of graft-versus-host responses after intestinal transplantation. Only in-frame clones appear in the TCRdb table, and some are missing; sequencing was by immunoSEQ multiplex PCR. The table lists about 40,000 clones, about 90% of them singletons. The specimen was PBMCs, collected 300 to 330 days after intestinal transplant. The receptors shown here come from a human patient who received an intestinal transplant, so some T cells may come from the graft donor.

V gene TRBV1 combines with J gene TRBJ2-7; the table's TRBD1 call for D was not verified on the DNA. TRBV1 is described as a pseudogene. This CDR3 contains 15 residues. The CDR3 is CTSSQAGQYSHEQYF. CDR3 nucleotides: TGCACCAGCAGCCAAGCAGGACAGTATTCCCACGAGCAGTACTTC.

The chain uses TRBV7-9 and TRBJ1-2, with D unresolved. The CDR3 runs 12 residues. CDR1 SEHNR and CDR2 FQNEAQ come from the germline V gene (reference sequence). The V end was cut by 0 bases, the J end by 3 bases, with 2 bases between. The CDR3 loop is CASSLADYGYTF. CDR3 in DNA: TGTGCCAGCAGCTTAGCCGACTATGGCTACACCTTC.

The V and J genes are TRBV29-1 and TRBJ2-1; 8 nucleotides agree with TRBD1. Germline CDR1 SQVTM, CDR2 ANQGSEA. The CDR3 extends over 14 amino acids. The ends lost 2 bases at V and 6 bases at J; junction bases unmatched: 6. In DNA, the CDR3 is TGCAGCGTTGAATTGGACAGGGTCGCCAATGAGCAGTTCTTC. Translating gives CSVELDRVANEQFF.

The rearrangement joins TRBV18 to TRBJ2-1; 9 bases fit TRBD1. The CDR3 spans 14 residues. Germline CDR1 KGHSH, CDR2 LQKENI. Trimming at V came to 5 bases and at J to 5 bases, leaving 4 bases not matched to a gene. CDR3 DNA sequence: TGTGCCAGCTCAGAGGACAGGGGACACAATGAGCAGTTCTTC. Amino acid sequence: CASSEDRGHNEQFF.

The gene calls are TRBV6-4 and TRBJ2-1; 11 nucleotides align to TRBD2. V shed 3 bases, J shed 0 bases, and the junction held 1 base outside the gene matches. Looked up from germline, CDR1 is MRHNA and CDR2 is SNTAGT. The length of the CDR3 is 16 residues. CDR3 sequence (DNA): TGTGCCAGCAGTGAAACTAGCGGGAGCTCCTACAATGAGCAGTTCTTC. Residues: CASSETSGSSYNEQFF.

The chain links TRBV18 to TRBJ1-1; D uncertain. Between the trimmed V and J ends, which lost 4 bases and 2 bases, there was a span of 8 bases. From germline, CDR1 is KGHSH and CDR2 LQKENI. CDR3 length equals 13 residues. The CDR3 region is CASSRLGNTEAFF. CDR3 in DNA: TGTGCCAGCTCACGTCTCGGTAACACTGAAGCTTTCTTT.

The V and J genes are TRBV6-1 and TRBJ2-3, with 15 positions matching TRBD2. V lost 6 bases to trimming and J lost 4 bases; unmatched junction nucleotides: 2. The CDR3 is 15 amino acids. Germline CDR1 reads MNHNS; CDR2 reads SASEGT. The CDR3 spells CASSGLAGGSDTQYF. CDR3 in DNA: TGTGCCAGCAGCGGACTAGCGGGGGGGTCAGATACGCAGTATTTT.

The rearrangement uses TRBV19 and TRBJ2-1; no reliable D call. Per germline, CDR1 LNHDA and CDR2 SQIVND (reference sequence). CDR3 size: 12 residues. The V end lost 2 bases, the J end lost 5 bases, and 4 bases lay between the germline ends. CDR3 sequence (DNA): TGTGCCAGTAGTATATATGACAATGAGCAGTTCTTC. Amino acid sequence: CASSIYDNEQFF.

Only a few counts were recorded for this clone. This sequence joins TRBV15 and TRBJ2-7; 10 nucleotides align to TRBD1. The CDR3 extends over 15 amino acids. Per the germline V gene, CDR1 is LNHNV and CDR2 is YYDKDF (reference sequence). J gave up 1 base and V 5 bases, and 5 bases lay outside the gene matches. CDR3 loop: CATSSGDRGSYEQYF. The CDR3 bases are TGTGCCACCAGCTCCGGGGACAGGGGTTCCTACGAGCAGTACTTC.